This T cell receptor beta chain was observed in a study of T cells in Graves' hyperthyroidism and ophthalmopathy. The study's findings and limits: Stable hyperthyroidism was told apart from ophthalmopathy by a model built on 13 V-J features. Expanded thyroid clonotypes (above 0.001) were mostly also found in blood.

The V end was cut by 8 bases, the J end by 0 bases, with 20 bases between. Germline V gene sequence: CDR1 MNHEY, CDR2 SMNVEV (reference sequence). CDR3 length: 17 amino acids. This clonotype was found many times. Its specificity is not known. Clinical symptoms, serum thyroxine and TRAb, thyroid ultrasound and orbital computed tomography were used for the diagnoses. The source material, RNA transcripts, was used to amplify TCR beta CDR3 regions. A set of HTBI primers served as the primers for a first-round RT-PCR of the TCR CDR3. TCRdb passed the multiplex PCR reads through MiXCR, listing each CDR3 protein once. Here the sample spans 550,000 to 700,000 distinct CDR3 sequences, around 15% being singletons.

This sequence originates from a woman aged 40 to 50 with Graves' ophthalmopathy. The chain has TRBV27 and TRBJ1-5; D not resolved. Input material: blood. This CDR3 reads CASPRRSWPHSNQPQHF. The CDR3 bases are TGTGCCAGCCCGCGCCGATCTTGGCCGCATAGCAATCAGCCCCAGCATTTT.